This T cell receptor (beta chain) was identified during a study of T cell responses to AZD1222 COVID-19 vaccine. Remarks on this clone: Its cognate antigen is unknown.

Losses at the gene ends were 0 bases for V and 13 bases for J; bases not matched to a gene: 8. Germline values: CDR1 GTSNPN, CDR2 SVGIG (reference sequence). The CDR3 extends over 12 amino acids. General study findings and limits: White British ancestry dominated among donors, who included more females, and clonal diversity was possibly underestimated. Unmutated variant regions are reportedly targeted by nearly half of spike-specific TCRs.

Libraries were prepared by immunoSEQ multiplex PCR; TCRdb keeps only in-frame clonotypes and omits some of them. The table records about 150,000 clones, about 91% of them present only once. The sequences come from peripheral blood, collected 28 days after the second AZD1222 dose. The chain employs TRBV30 and TRBJ1-2, with 7 bases matching TRBD1. This TCR was recovered from an adult who received the AZD1222 COVID-19 vaccine. The CDR3 coding sequence is TGTGCCTGGAGTGTGACAGGGCTCCATAGCACCTTC. Translating it yields CAWSVTGLHSTF.